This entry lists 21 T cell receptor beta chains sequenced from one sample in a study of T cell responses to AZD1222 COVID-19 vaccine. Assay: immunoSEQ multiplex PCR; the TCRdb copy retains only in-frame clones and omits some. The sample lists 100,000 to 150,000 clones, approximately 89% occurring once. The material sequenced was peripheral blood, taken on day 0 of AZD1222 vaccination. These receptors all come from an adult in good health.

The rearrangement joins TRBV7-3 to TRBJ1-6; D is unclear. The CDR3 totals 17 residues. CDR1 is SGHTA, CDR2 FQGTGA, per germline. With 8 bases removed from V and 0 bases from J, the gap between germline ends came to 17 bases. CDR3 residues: CASPTTALSSYNSPLHF. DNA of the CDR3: TGTGCCAGCCCCACCACGGCCCTCAGCTCCTATAATTCACCCCTCCACTTT.

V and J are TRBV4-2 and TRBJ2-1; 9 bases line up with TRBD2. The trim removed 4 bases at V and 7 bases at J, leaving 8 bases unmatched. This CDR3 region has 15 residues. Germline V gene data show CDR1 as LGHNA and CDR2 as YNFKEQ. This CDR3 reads CASSLAAGGPNEQFF. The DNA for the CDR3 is TGTGCCAGCAGCCTCGCCGCGGGGGGGCCGAATGAGCAGTTCTTC.

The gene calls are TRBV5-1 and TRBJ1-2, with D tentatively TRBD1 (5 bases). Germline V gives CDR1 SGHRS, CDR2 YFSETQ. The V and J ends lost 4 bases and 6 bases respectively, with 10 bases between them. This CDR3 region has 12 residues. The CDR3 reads CASSPDRHGYTF. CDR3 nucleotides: TGCGCCAGCAGCCCCGACAGACATGGCTACACCTTC.

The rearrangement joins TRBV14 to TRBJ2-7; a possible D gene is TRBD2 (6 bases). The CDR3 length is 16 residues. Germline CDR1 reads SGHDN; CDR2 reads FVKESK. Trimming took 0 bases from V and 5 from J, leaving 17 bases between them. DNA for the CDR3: TGTGCCAGCAGCCAAGAAAGGAGGGCGCGAAGTGACGAGCAGTACTTC. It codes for CASSQERRARSDEQYF.

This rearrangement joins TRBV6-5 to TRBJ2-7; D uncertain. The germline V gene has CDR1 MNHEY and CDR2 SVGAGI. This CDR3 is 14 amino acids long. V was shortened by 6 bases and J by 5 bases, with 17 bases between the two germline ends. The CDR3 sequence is CASSLLVRSNEQYF. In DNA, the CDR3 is TGTGCCAGCAGCCTACTGGTCCGGAGCAACGAGCAGTACTTC.

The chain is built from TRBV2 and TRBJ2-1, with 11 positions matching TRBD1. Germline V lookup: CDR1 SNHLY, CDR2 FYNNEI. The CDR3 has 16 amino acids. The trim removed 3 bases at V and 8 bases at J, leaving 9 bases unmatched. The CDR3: CASSEVRTGGTDEQFF. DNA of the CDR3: TGTGCCAGCAGTGAGGTCAGGACAGGGGGCACGGATGAGCAGTTCTTC.

CDR3 sequence reads: CASSLGTGWEQYF. CDR3 DNA sequence: TGCGCCAGCAGCTTGGGGACAGGTTGGGAGCAGTACTTC. This chain connects TRBV5-1 to TRBJ2-7, with 7 bases matching TRBD1. The CDR3 spans 13 residues. V was pared by 0 bases and J by 7 bases, with 4 bases of the junction left unmatched. Germline CDR1 is SGHRS and CDR2 is YFSETQ. The full variable domain, rest sourced from reference TRBV5-1 and TRBJ2-7, is KAGVTQTPRYLIKTRGQQVTLSCSPISGHRSVSWYQQTPGQGLQFLFEYFSETQRNKGNFPGRFSGRQFSNSRSEMNVSTLELGDSALYLCASSLGTGWEQYFGPGTRLTVT.

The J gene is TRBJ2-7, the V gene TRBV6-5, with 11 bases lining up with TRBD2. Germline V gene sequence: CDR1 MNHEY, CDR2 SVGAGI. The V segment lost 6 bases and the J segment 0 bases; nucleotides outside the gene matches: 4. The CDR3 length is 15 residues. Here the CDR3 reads CASRPGLAVSYEQYF. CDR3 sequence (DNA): TGTGCCAGCAGACCGGGACTAGCGGTCTCCTACGAGCAGTACTTC.

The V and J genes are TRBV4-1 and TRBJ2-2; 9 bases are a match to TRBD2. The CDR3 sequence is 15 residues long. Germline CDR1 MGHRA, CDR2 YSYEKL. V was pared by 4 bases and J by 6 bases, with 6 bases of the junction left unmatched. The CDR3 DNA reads TGCGCCAGCAGCCTACCCGGGACTAGCCCCGGGGAGCTGTTTTTT. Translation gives CASSLPGTSPGELFF.

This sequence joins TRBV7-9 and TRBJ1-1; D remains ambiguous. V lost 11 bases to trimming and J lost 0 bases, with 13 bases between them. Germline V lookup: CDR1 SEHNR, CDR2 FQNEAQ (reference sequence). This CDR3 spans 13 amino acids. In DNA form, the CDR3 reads TGTGCCGGAGCTCAAGACATGAACACTGAAGCTTTCTTT. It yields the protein CAGAQDMNTEAFF.

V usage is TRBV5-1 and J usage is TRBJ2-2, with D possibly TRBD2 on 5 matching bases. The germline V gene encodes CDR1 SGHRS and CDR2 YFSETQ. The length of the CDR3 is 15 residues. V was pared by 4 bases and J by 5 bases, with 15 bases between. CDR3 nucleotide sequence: TGCGCCAGCAGCATCCGGGATATCGGGACCGGGGAGCTGTTTTTT. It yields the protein CASSIRDIGTGELFF.

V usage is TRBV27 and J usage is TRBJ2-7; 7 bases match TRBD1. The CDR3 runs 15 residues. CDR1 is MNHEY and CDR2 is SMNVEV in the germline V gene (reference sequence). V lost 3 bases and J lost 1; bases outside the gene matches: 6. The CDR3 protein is CASSFTGERSYEQYF. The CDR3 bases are TGTGCCAGCAGTTTCACAGGGGAGAGGTCCTACGAGCAGTACTTC.

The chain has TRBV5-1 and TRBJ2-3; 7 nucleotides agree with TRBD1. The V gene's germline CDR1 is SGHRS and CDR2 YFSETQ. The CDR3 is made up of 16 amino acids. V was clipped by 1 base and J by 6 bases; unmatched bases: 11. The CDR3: CASSLLGQAVSDTQYF. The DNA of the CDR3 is TGCGCCAGCAGCTTGCTTGGACAGGCCGTTTCGGATACGCAGTATTTT.

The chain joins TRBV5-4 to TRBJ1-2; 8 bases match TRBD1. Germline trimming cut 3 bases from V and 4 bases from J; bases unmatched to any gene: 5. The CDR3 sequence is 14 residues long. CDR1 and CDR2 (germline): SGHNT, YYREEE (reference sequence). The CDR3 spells CASSYPGTGYGYTF. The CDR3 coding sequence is TGTGCCAGCAGCTACCCCGGGACAGGCTATGGCTACACCTTC.

CDR3 sequence reads: CASSPQGGFEQYF. The CDR3 DNA follows: TGTGCCAGCAGTCCGCAGGGGGGGTTCGAGCAGTACTTC. The rearrangement links TRBV27 to TRBJ2-7; D is perhaps TRBD1 or TRBD2 (7 bases each). Deletions cut 5 bases from V and 6 bases from J, with 14 bases between. The CDR3 extends over 13 amino acids. Germline values: CDR1 MNHEY, CDR2 SMNVEV (reference sequence).

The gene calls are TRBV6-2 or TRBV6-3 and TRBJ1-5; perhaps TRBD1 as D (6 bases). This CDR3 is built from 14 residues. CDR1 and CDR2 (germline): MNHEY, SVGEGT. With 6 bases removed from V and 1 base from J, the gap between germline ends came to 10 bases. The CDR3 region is CASSKGGSNQPQHF. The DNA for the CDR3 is TGTGCCAGCAGCAAGGGGGGAAGCAATCAGCCCCAGCATTTT.

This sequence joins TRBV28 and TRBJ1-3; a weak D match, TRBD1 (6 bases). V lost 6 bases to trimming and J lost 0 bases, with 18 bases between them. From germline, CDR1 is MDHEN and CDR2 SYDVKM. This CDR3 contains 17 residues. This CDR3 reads CASRVRQGTYSGNTIYF. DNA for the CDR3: TGTGCCAGCAGAGTGCGGCAGGGGACTTACTCTGGAAACACCATATATTTT.

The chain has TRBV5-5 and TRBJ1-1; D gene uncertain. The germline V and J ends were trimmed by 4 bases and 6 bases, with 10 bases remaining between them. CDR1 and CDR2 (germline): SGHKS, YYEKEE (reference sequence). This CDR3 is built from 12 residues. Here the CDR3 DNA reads TGTGCCAGCAGCCTCCCGTCCCCTGAAGCTTTCTTT. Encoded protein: CASSLPSPEAFF.

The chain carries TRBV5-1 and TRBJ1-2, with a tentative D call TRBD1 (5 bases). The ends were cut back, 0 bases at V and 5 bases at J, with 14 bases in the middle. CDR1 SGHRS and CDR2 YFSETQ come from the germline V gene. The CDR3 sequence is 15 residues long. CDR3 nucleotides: TGCGCCAGCAGCTTGGGGGCAGGGAGTAGTTATGGCTACACCTTC. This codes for CASSLGAGSSYGYTF.

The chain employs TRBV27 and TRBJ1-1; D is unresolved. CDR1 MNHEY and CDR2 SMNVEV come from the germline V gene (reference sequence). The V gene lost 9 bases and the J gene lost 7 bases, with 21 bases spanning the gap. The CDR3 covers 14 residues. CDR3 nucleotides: TGTGCCAGTAAGATCTACCTCGGGGAATTTGAAGCTTTCTTT. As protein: CASKIYLGEFEAFF.

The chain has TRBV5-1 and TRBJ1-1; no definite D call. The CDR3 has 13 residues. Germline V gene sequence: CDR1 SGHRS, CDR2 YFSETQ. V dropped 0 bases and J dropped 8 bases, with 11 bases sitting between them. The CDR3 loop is CASSLAEAAEAFF. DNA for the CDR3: TGCGCCAGCAGCTTGGCGGAGGCAGCCGAAGCTTTCTTT.